These 29 T cell receptor beta chains share one sample of origin, sequenced in a study of early T cells in non-severe SARS-CoV-2 infection. TCRdb re-called the 5' RACE reads through MiXCR, storing one row per CDR3 protein. The sample includes roughly 70,000 distinct CDR3 sequences, around 20% of them seen just once. The material sequenced was whole blood, taken at baseline. The receptor set was obtained from an adult who was a healthcare worker with PCR-confirmed SARS-CoV-2 infection or an uninfected control (not recorded which).

Concerning this clonotype: The junction and the germline gene differ at one end; a read error may be behind it. The chain joins TRBV7-2 to TRBJ2-1, with D possibly matching TRBD2 (7 bases). The CDR3 has 13 residues. CDR1 and CDR2 from the germline V gene are SGHTA and FQGNSA. The CDR3 here is CASSLGGVNEQFF. The CDR3 DNA sequence: TGTGCCAGCAGTTTAGGGGGGGTAAATGAGCAGTTCTTC.

The gene calls are TRBV20-1 and TRBJ2-3; D remains ambiguous. V dropped 1 base and J dropped 7 bases, with 6 bases sitting between them. CDR1 DFQATT and CDR2 SNEGSKA come from the germline V gene (reference sequence). The CDR3 sequence is 11 residues long. The CDR3 DNA reads as TGCAGTGCTAGAGTTAAGCATACGCAGTATTTT. Its protein is CSARVKHTQYF.

This clonotype was counted between two and nine times. This sequence joins TRBV29-1 and TRBJ2-4; D ambiguous. The CDR3 is 12 amino acids. Germline V gives CDR1 SQVTM, CDR2 ANQGSEA. Trimming left V 4 bases short and J 2 bases short, with 6 bases between. The CDR3 region is CSVAGTKNIQYF. The DNA for the CDR3 is TGCAGCGTTGCGGGTACCAAAAACATTCAGTACTTC.

There are many counts of this clonotype. For the CDR3, the DNA is TGCGCCAGCAGCCAAGGCGGGGGAGACCAAGAGACCCAGTACTTC. Its protein product is CASSQGGGDQETQYF. The V call is TRBV4-3, the J call TRBJ2-5; TRBD2 matches 7 bases. Per germline, CDR1 LGHNA and CDR2 YSLEER. Trimming cost V 1 base and J 0 bases; bases outside gene matches: 2. The CDR3 extends over 15 amino acids.

This rearrangement joins TRBV19 to TRBJ2-2; 11 bases fit TRBD2. The CDR3 contains 18 residues. Losses at the gene ends were 4 bases for V and 4 bases for J; bases not matched to a gene: 11. CDR1 LNHDA and CDR2 SQIVND come from the germline V gene (reference sequence). The chain's CDR3 is CASSTPGLAAWGTGELFF. DNA of the CDR3: TGTGCCAGTAGTACCCCGGGACTAGCGGCCTGGGGCACCGGGGAGCTGTTTTTT.

This clonotype was counted between two and nine times. J is TRBJ2-1 and V is TRBV5-1, with 7 bases that match TRBD2. The germline V gene encodes CDR1 SGHRS and CDR2 YFSETQ. Unmatched junction bases numbered 8, after V lost 4 bases and J lost 7 bases. The CDR3 spans 14 residues. The CDR3 is CASSELATGNEQFF. Here the CDR3 DNA reads TGCGCCAGCAGCGAACTAGCGACGGGGAATGAGCAGTTCTTC.

The gene calls are TRBV9 and TRBJ2-5; weak D call: TRBD1 (6 bases). From germline, CDR1 is SGDLS and CDR2 YYNGEE. CDR3 length: 13 residues. The ends were cut back, 3 bases at V and 5 bases at J, with 11 bases in the middle. The CDR3, as DNA: TGTGCCAGCAGCGACAGGGTATCGGAGACCCAGTACTTC. As protein: CASSDRVSETQYF.

The V call is TRBV30, the J call TRBJ1-6; the D is unclear. CDR1 and CDR2 from the germline V gene are GTSNPN and SVGIG (reference sequence). This CDR3 spans 13 amino acids. The V and J ends lost 5 bases and 2 bases respectively, with 7 bases between them. CDR3 amino acids: CAWGEAYNSPLHF. The CDR3, as DNA: TGTGCCTGGGGCGAGGCCTATAATTCACCCCTCCACTTT.

The CDR3 loop reads CASSLDGQKNTEAFF. CDR3 in DNA: TGCGCCAGCAGCTTGGACGGGCAGAAGAACACTGAAGCTTTCTTT. This chain links TRBV5-1 with TRBJ1-1; D unclear. Germline loops: CDR1 SGHRS, CDR2 YFSETQ. Trimming stripped 0 bases from V and 1 base from J, with 10 bases between. The CDR3 extends over 15 amino acids. Using reference TRBV5-1 and TRBJ1-1 for the parts outside the CDR3, the full variable domain is KAGVTQTPRYLIKTRGQQVTLSCSPISGHRSVSWYQQTPGQGLQFLFEYFSETQRNKGNFPGRFSGRQFSNSRSEMNVSTLELGDSALYLCASSLDGQKNTEAFFGQGTRLTVV.

A few counts support this clonotype. This rearrangement joins TRBV24-1 to TRBJ2-3; 11 nucleotides match TRBD1. The CDR3 has 15 residues. The germline gives CDR1 KGHDR, CDR2 SFDVKD. V lost 7 bases to trimming and J lost 3 bases; unmatched junction nucleotides: 5. CDR3 nucleotides: TGTGCCACCAGCGAGGGACAGGGGGTTACAGATACGCAGTATTTT. Protein: CATSEGQGVTDTQYF.

The V call is TRBV2, the J call TRBJ2-3; 8 bases agree with TRBD2. There are 13 residues in the CDR3. V lost 3 bases, J lost 5 bases, and 1 base stayed unmatched. Looked up from germline, CDR1 is SNHLY and CDR2 is FYNNEI. The CDR3 DNA is TGTGCCAGCAGTGAGGGACTAGGAGATACGCAGTATTTT. Translating gives CASSEGLGDTQYF.

The V call is TRBV10-3, the J call TRBJ2-3; D is uncertain. Germline lookup yields CDR1 ENHRY and CDR2 SYGVKD. Trimming cost V 1 base and J 2 bases, with 7 bases left between them. The CDR3 extends over 14 amino acids. CDR3 coding DNA: TGTGCCATCAGTGAGTGGGGTTCCACAGATACGCAGTATTTT. This gives the protein CAISEWGSTDTQYF.

This clonotype was seen only a few times. The genes are TRBV27 and TRBJ1-2; D call uncertain. CDR3 length: 13 residues. Trimming removed 3 bases at V and 1 base at J, with 6 bases between. The germline V gene encodes CDR1 MNHEY and CDR2 SMNVEV (reference sequence). Here the CDR3 reads CASSFGINYGYTF. The CDR3 bases are TGTGCCAGCAGTTTTGGGATTAACTATGGCTACACCTTC.

This clonotype was counted between two and nine times. This chain uses TRBV20-1 with TRBJ2-1; TRBD2 agrees at 11 bases. Germline CDR1 is DFQATT and CDR2 is SNEGSKA (reference sequence). The ends lost 5 bases at V and 0 bases at J; junction bases unmatched: 0. The CDR3 consists of 14 residues. CDR3 DNA sequence: TGCAGTGCTGGGACTAGCGGCTCCTACAATGAGCAGTTCTTC. Translating it yields CSAGTSGSYNEQFF.

The genes are TRBV5-4 and TRBJ2-1; 7 bases line up with TRBD2. The CDR3 has 13 amino acids. Trimming cost V 5 bases and J 12 bases; bases outside gene matches: 11. Germline values: CDR1 SGHNT, CDR2 YYREEE (reference sequence). CDR3 bases: TGTGCCAGCAGACGACCACCGACTAGCAGGCAGTTCTTC. Its translation: CASRRPPTSRQFF.

This chain joins TRBV29-1 and TRBJ1-3; D gene unclear. Looked up from germline, CDR1 is SQVTM and CDR2 is ANQGSEA. The CDR3 is made up of 14 amino acids. Deletions cut 6 bases from V and 7 bases from J, with 19 bases between. The CDR3 nucleotides are TGCAGCGTCCATAGCCCCTGTTCGTGGAACACCATATATTTT. Translated, it gives CSVHSPCSWNTIYF.

The V gene is TRBV9, the J gene TRBJ2-7; 8 bases are shared with TRBD2. Unmatched junction bases numbered 5, after V lost 3 bases and J lost 3 bases. Germline CDR1 and CDR2: SGDLS and YYNGEE. The CDR3 has 14 amino acids. The CDR3 protein is CASSDAGTSYEQYF. The CDR3 region has the DNA TGTGCCAGCAGCGATGCCGGGACTAGCTACGAGCAGTACTTC.

The chain combines TRBV11-2 with TRBJ2-7, with 9 bases lining up with TRBD1. V lost 6 bases and J lost 1; bases outside the gene matches: 4. CDR1 and CDR2 (germline): SGHAT, FQNNGV. The CDR3 consists of 14 residues. The CDR3 region has the DNA TGTGCCAGCAGAGGACAGGGGCCGTCCTACGAGCAGTACTTC. Translated: CASRGQGPSYEQYF.

This clonotype has a handful of counts. J is TRBJ1-1 and V is TRBV10-3; 9 bases agree with TRBD1. Germline V gene sequence: CDR1 ENHRY, CDR2 SYGVKD. With V trimmed by 10 bases and J by 4 bases, 19 bases remained unmatched. The CDR3 extends over 17 amino acids. CDR3 nucleotides: TGTGCCACCGCGCCAAACGGACAGGGGCGACGGGGCACTGAAGCTTTCTTT. As protein: CATAPNGQGRRGTEAFF.

This clonotype was counted only a few times. The CDR3 here is CASSLEQDTEAFF. In DNA form, the CDR3 reads TGTGCCAGCAGCTTGGAACAGGACACTGAAGCTTTCTTT. V and J are TRBV5-4 and TRBJ1-1, with D possibly matching TRBD1 (5 bases). Germline V gene lookup returns CDR1 SGHNT and CDR2 YYREEE (reference sequence). V lost 0 bases to trimming and J lost 3 bases, with 6 bases between them. CDR3 length: 13 residues. The full variable domain, its missing parts supplied by reference TRBV5-4 and TRBJ1-1, is ETGVTQSPTHLIKTRGQQVTLRCSSQSGHNTVSWYQQALGQGPQFIFQYYREEENGRGNFPPRFSGLQFPNYSSELNVNALELDDSALYLCASSLEQDTEAFFGQGTRLTVV.

This clonotype has just a few counts. The CDR3 loop reads CASSLGGGATISPYGYTF. The CDR3 region has the DNA TGTGCCAGCAGTTTAGGGGGCGGCGCGACCATATCCCCCTATGGCTACACCTTC. This chain links TRBV28 with TRBJ1-2; weak D call: TRBD1 (6 bases). The CDR3 contains 18 residues. Trimming took 2 bases from V and 4 from J, leaving 23 bases between them. The germline gives CDR1 MDHEN, CDR2 SYDVKM.

This sequence joins TRBV18 and TRBJ2-7, with a possible D match to TRBD2 (7 bases). The CDR3 contains 15 residues. In germline, CDR1 is KGHSH, CDR2 LQKENI. The V and J ends lost 5 bases and 3 bases respectively, with 17 bases between them. CDR3 nucleotides: TGTGCCAGCTCAACCGGACTAGGGGGACACTACGAGCAGTACTTC. Encoded protein: CASSTGLGGHYEQYF. Variable domain in full (rest from reference TRBV18 and TRBJ2-7): NAGVMQNPRHLVRRRGQEARLRCSPMKGHSHVYWYRQLPEEGLKFMVYLQKENIIDESGMPKERFSAEFPKEGPSILRIQQVVRGDSAAYFCASSTGLGGHYEQYFGPGTRLTVT.

This clonotype turned up a few times. This chain links TRBV7-6 with TRBJ2-7; 9 bases match TRBD1. Germline V gene sequence: CDR1 SGHVS, CDR2 FNYEAQ. The CDR3 is 15 residues long. Unmatched junction bases numbered 5, after V lost 3 bases and J lost 2 bases. The CDR3 loop is CASSFGTGIAYEQYF. For the CDR3, the DNA is TGTGCCAGCAGCTTTGGGACAGGGATAGCCTACGAGCAGTACTTC.

This clonotype appeared a few times. V usage is TRBV5-5 and J usage is TRBJ2-5, with 7 bases fitting TRBD2. Germline V CDR1 and CDR2: SGHKS, YYEKEE (reference sequence). The junction had 10 bases not matched to a gene; V was cut back by 4 bases and J by 4 bases. There are 15 residues in the CDR3. This CDR3 reads CASSVTTSEGETQYF. For the CDR3, the DNA is TGTGCCAGCAGCGTCACCACTAGCGAGGGAGAGACCCAGTACTTC.

The sample holds many counts of this clonotype. The genes are TRBV29-1 and TRBJ1-4; 8 positions match TRBD1. This CDR3 spans 14 amino acids. Germline CDR1 reads SQVTM; CDR2 reads ANQGSEA. The V and J ends lost 4 bases and 3 bases, in that order; junction bases with no gene match: 4. In DNA, the CDR3 is TGCAGCGTTGCAGGGGGCGCGGCTAATGAAAAACTGTTTTTT. Its translation: CSVAGGAANEKLFF.

This clonotype has just a few counts. This chain uses TRBV20-1 with TRBJ1-6, with D perhaps matching TRBD1 (6 bases). The germline CDR1 and CDR2 sequences are DFQATT and SNEGSKA (reference sequence). The length of the CDR3 is 16 residues. The V end lost 0 bases, the J end lost 6 bases, and 15 bases lay between the germline ends. CDR3 coding DNA: TGCAGTGCTAGAGATCCCACGCAAGGGGGTAATTCACCCCTCCACTTT. It translates to CSARDPTQGGNSPLHF.

V usage is TRBV9 and J usage is TRBJ2-3; no clear D gene. The CDR3 spans 12 residues. Germline V gene lookup returns CDR1 SGDLS and CDR2 YYNGEE. The germline V and J ends were trimmed by 0 bases and 4 bases, with 3 bases remaining between them. CDR3 nucleotides: TGTGCCAGCAGCGTAGACTCAGATACGCAGTATTTT. Amino acid sequence: CASSVDSDTQYF. Full variable domain (missing parts from reference TRBV9 and TRBJ2-3): DSGVTQTPKHLITATGQRVTLRCSPRSGDLSVYWYQQSLDQGLQFLIQYYNGEERAKGNILERFSAQQFPDLHSELNLSSLELGDSALYFCASSVDSDTQYFGPGTRLTVL.

This clonotype was observed once. The chain joins TRBV5-4 to TRBJ1-2; 8 bases align to TRBD1. From germline, CDR1 is SGHNT and CDR2 YYREEE (reference sequence). Losses at the gene ends were 4 bases for V and 8 bases for J; bases not matched to a gene: 7. The CDR3 spans 13 residues. The CDR3: CASSAQGALGYTF. In DNA form, the CDR3 reads TGTGCCAGCAGCGCTCAGGGGGCTTTAGGCTACACCTTC.

The chain has TRBV5-6 and TRBJ2-1; D is perhaps TRBD1 (5 bases). The CDR3 totals 14 residues. Deletions cut 4 bases from V and 8 bases from J, with 16 bases between. Germline loops: CDR1 SGHDT, CDR2 YYEEEE. As DNA, the CDR3 is TGTGCCAGCAGCCTTACAGGTTTGAAGGATGAGCAGTTCTTC. Protein sequence: CASSLTGLKDEQFF.